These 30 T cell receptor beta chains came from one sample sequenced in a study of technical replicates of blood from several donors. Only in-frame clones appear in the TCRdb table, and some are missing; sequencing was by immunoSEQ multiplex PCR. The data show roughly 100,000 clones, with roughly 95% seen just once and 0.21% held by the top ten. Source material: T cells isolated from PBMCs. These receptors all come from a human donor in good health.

CDR3 residues: CASSLRGYSTDTQYF. CDR3 nucleotides: TGTGCCAGCAGCTTACGGGGGTATAGCACAGATACGCAGTATTTT. The chain joins TRBV5-4 to TRBJ2-3; the D gene is possibly TRBD2 (6 bases). Deletions cut 2 bases from V and 0 bases from J, with 10 bases between. The CDR3 has 15 amino acids. Germline assignment: CDR1 SGHNT and CDR2 YYREEE (reference sequence).

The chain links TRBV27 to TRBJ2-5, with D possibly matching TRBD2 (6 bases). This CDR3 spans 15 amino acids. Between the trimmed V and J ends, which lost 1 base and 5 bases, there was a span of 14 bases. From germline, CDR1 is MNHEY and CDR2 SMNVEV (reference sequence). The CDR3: CASSLLGGRGETQYF. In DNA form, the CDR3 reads TGTGCCAGCAGTTTATTGGGGGGACGGGGGGAGACCCAGTACTTC.

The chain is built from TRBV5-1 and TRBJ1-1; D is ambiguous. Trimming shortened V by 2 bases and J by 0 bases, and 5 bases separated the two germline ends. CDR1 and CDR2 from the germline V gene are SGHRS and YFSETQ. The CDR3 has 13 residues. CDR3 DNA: TGCGCCAGCAGCTTACGGGTGAACACTGAAGCTTTCTTT. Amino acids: CASSLRVNTEAFF.

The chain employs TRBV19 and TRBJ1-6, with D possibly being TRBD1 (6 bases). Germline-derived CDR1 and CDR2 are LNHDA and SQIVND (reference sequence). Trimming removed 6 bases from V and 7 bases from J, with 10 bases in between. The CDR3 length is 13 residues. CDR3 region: CASSRTENSPLHF. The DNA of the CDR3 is TGTGCCAGTAGCCGGACAGAGAATTCACCCCTCCACTTT.

Here the CDR3 DNA reads TGCGCCAGCAGTCCCGTGGACAGGGTTCGGGCTGGAAACACCATATATTTT. This codes for CASSPVDRVRAGNTIYF. The chain employs TRBV4-1 and TRBJ1-3; TRBD1 aligns across 8 bases. The junction had 12 bases not matched to a gene; V was cut back by 6 bases and J by 2 bases. This CDR3 comprises 17 residues. CDR1 is MGHRA, CDR2 YSYEKL, per germline.

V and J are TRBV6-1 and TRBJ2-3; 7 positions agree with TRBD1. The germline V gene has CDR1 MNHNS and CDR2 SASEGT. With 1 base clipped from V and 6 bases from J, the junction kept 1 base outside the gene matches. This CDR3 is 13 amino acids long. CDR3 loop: CASSEEQGDTQYF. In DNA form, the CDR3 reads TGTGCCAGCAGTGAAGAACAGGGGGATACGCAGTATTTT.

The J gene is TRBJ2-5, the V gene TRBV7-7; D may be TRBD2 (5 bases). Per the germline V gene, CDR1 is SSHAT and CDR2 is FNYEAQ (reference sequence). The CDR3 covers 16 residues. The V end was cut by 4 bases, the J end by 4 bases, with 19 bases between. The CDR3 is CASSSGLSFRGETQYF. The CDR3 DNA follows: TGTGCCAGCAGCTCTGGCCTCTCATTTCGGGGAGAGACCCAGTACTTC.

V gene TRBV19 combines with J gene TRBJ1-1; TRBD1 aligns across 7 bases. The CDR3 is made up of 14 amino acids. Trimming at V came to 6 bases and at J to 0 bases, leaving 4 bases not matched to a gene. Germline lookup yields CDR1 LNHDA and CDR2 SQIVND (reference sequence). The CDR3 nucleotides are TGTGCCAGTAGAAGGACAGGAATGAACACTGAAGCTTTCTTT. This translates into CASRRTGMNTEAFF.

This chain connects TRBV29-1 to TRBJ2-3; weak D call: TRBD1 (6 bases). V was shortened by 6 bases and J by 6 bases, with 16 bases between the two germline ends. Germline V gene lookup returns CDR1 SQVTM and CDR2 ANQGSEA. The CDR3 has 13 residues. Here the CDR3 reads CSVELGAGDTQYF. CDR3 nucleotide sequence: TGCAGCGTCGAATTGGGGGCGGGCGATACGCAGTATTTT.

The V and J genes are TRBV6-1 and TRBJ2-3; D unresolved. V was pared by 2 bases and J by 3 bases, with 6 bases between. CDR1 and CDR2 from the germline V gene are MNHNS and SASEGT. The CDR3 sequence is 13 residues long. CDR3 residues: CASSEYGTDTQYF. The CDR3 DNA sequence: TGTGCCAGCAGTGAATACGGGACAGATACGCAGTATTTT.

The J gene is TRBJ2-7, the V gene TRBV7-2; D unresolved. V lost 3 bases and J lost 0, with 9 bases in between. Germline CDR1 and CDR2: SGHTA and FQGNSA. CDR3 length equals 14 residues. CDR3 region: CASSFEMISYEQYF. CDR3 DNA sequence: TGTGCCAGCAGCTTTGAGATGATCTCCTACGAGCAGTACTTC.

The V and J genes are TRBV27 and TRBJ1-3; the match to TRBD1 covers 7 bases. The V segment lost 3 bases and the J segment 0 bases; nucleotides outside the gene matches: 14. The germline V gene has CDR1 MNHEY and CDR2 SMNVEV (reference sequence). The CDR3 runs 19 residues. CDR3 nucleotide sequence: TGTGCCAGCAGTTTCCCCCGGGGCGGGACAGCGAGCTCTGGAAACACCATATATTTT. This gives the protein CASSFPRGGTASSGNTIYF.

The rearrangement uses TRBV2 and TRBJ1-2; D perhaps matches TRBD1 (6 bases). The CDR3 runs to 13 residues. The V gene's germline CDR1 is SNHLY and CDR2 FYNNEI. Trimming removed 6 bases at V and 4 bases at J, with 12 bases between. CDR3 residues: CASSGGQGYGYTF. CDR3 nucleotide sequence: TGTGCCAGCAGCGGGGGGCAAGGCTATGGCTACACCTTC.

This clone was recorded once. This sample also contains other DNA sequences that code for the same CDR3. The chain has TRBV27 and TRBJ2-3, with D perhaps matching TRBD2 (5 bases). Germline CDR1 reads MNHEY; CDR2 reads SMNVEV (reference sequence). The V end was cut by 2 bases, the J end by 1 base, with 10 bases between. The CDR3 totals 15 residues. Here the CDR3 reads CASSLAGLGTDTQYF. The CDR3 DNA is TGTGCCAGCAGTTTAGCGGGTCTGGGCACAGATACGCAGTATTTT.

CDR3 nucleotides: TGTGCCAGCAGTGCTTCGAACACTGAAGCTTTCTTT. Its protein is CASSASNTEAFF. V and J are TRBV6-1 and TRBJ1-1; D is uncertain. The CDR3 is 12 amino acids. Trimming stripped 4 bases from V and 1 base from J, with 4 bases between. Per germline, CDR1 MNHNS and CDR2 SASEGT.

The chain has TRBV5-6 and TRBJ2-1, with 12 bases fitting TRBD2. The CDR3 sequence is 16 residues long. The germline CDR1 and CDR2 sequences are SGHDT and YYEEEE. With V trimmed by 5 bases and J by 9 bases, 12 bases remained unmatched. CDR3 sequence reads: CASRSGTSGYPGEQFF. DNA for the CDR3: TGTGCCAGCAGGTCTGGGACTAGCGGGTATCCGGGTGAGCAGTTCTTC.

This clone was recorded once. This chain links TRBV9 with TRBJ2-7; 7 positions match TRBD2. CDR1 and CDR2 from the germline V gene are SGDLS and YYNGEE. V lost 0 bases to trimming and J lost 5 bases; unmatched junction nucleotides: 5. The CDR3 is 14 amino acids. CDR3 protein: CASSVAGLADEQYF. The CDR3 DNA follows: TGTGCCAGCAGCGTAGCTGGGCTAGCGGACGAGCAGTACTTC.

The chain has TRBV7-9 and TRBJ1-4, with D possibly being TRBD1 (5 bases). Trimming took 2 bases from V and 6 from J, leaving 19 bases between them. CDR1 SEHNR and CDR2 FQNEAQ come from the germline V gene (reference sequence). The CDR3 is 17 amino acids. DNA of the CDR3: TGTGCCAGCAGCTTATTCCGTTTTGGGGCGGTCGATGAAAAACTGTTTTTT. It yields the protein CASSLFRFGAVDEKLFF. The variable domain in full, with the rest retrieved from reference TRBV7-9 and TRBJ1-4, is DTGVSQNPRHKITKRGQNVTFRCDPISEHNRLYWYRQTLGQGPEFLTYFQNEAQLEKSRLLSDRFSAERPKGSFSTLEIQRTEQGDSAMYLCASSLFRFGAVDEKLFFGSGTQLSVL.

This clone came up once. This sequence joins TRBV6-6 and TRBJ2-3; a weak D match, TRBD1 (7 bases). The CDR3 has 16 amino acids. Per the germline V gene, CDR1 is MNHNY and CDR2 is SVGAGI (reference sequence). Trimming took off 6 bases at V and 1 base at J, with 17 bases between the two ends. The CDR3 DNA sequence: TGTGCCAGCAGCCCAGTGGCGGGACAGCGCACAGATACGCAGTATTTT. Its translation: CASSPVAGQRTDTQYF.

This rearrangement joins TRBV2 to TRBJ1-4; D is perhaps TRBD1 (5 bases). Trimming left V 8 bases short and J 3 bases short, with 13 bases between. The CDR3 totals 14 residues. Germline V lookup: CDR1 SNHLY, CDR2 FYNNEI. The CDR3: CASRRGLANEKLFF. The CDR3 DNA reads TGTGCCAGCCGAAGGGGTTTGGCTAATGAAAAACTGTTTTTT.

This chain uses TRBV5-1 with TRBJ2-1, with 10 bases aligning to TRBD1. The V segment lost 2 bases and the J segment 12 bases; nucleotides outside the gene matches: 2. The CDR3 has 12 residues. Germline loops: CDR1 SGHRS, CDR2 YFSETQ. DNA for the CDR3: TGCGCCAGCAGCTTTGGACAGGGGGGGCAGTTCTTC. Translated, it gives CASSFGQGGQFF.

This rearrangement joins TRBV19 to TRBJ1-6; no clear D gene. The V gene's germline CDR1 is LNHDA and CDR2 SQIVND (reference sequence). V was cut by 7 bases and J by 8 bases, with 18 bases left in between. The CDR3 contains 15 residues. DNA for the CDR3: TGTGCCAGTAACCTCCCGGGGAGGAGCGATTCACCCCTCCACTTT. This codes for CASNLPGRSDSPLHF. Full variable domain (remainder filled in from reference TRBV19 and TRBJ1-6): DGGITQSPKYLFRKEGQNVTLSCEQNLNHDAMYWYRQDPGQGLRLIYYSQIVNDFQKGDIAEGYSVSREKKESFPLTVTSAQKNPTAFYLCASNLPGRSDSPLHFGNGTRLTVT.

For the CDR3, the DNA is TGTGCCAGCAGTGACACTAGGGCAGCTAATTCACCCCTCCACTTT. Amino acid sequence: CASSDTRAANSPLHF. The chain carries TRBV6-4 and TRBJ1-6, with no clear D. Germline CDR1 reads MRHNA; CDR2 reads SNTAGT. This CDR3 contains 15 residues. The V and J ends lost 2 bases and 6 bases respectively, with 11 bases between them.

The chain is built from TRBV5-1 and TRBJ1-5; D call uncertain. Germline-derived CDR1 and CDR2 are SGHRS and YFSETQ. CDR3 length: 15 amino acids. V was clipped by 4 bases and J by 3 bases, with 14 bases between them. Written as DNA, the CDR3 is TGCGCCAGCAGCCTCCTTGGAGATTTCAATCAGCCCCAGCATTTT. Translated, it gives CASSLLGDFNQPQHF.

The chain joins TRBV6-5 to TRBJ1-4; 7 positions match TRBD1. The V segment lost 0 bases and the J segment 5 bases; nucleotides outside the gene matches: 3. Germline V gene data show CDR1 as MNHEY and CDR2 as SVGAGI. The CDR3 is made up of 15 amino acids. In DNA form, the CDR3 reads TGTGCCAGCAGTTACTCGGGACAGCAGAATGAAAAACTGTTTTTT. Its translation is CASSYSGQQNEKLFF.

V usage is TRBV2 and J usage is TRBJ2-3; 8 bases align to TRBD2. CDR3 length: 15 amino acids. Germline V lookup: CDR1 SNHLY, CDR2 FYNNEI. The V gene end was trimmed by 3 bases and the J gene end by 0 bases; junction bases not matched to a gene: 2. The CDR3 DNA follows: TGTGCCAGCAGTGACGGGGGGGCTAGCACAGATACGCAGTATTTT. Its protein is CASSDGGASTDTQYF.

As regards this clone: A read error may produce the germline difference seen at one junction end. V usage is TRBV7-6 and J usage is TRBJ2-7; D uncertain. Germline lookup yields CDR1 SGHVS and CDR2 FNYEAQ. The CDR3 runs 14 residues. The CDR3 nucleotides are TGTGCCAGCAGCTTAAGTCCAAACTCCTATGAGCAGTACTTC. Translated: CASSLSPNSYEQYF.

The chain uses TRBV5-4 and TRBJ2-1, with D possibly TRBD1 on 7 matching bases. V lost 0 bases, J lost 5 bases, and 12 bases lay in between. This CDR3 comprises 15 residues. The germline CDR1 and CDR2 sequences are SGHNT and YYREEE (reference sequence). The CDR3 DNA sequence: TGTGCCAGCAGCTTGGCAGGGGGGTTCCACAATGAGCAGTTCTTC. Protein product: CASSLAGGFHNEQFF.

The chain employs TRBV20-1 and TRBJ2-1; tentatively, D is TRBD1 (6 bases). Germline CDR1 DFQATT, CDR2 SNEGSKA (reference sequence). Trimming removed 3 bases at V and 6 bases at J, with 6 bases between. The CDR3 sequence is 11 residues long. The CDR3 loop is CSASRGNEQFF. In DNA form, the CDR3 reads TGCAGTGCTAGCAGGGGCAATGAGCAGTTCTTC.

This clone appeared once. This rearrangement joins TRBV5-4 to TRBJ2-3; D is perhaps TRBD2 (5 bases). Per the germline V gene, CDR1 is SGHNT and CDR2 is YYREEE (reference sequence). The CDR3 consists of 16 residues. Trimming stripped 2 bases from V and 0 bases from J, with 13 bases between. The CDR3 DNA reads TGTGCCAGCAGCTTAGGTTACGGGGTTAGCACAGATACGCAGTATTTT. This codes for CASSLGYGVSTDTQYF.